The present T cell receptor beta chain was sequenced within a study of OX40 agonist ivuxolimab in advanced cancers. In terms of the full investigation: Ivuxolimab, which targeted the costimulatory receptor OX40 (CD134), was an agonistic, fully human IgG2 monoclonal antibody. The dose-escalation cohort was about 86% male with a mean age of about 60 years, ranging from roughly 23 to 79. Prior anti-PD-1, anti-PD-L1 or anti-CTLA-4 therapy was permitted, and checkpoint inhibitors had been received by around 39% of dose-escalation patients. Partial responses occurred in three dose-escalation patients: two with cutaneous melanoma and one with hepatocellular carcinoma. Intravenous ivuxolimab was administered to patients every 2 weeks at six dose levels: 0.01, 0.1, 0.3, 1.5, 3 and 10 mg/kg. The paper reports the monotherapy dose-escalation portion (N ≈ 52 patients) of the phase I ivuxolimab trial. Peripheral TCRbeta sequencing was intended to test whether TCR sequence diversity was altered and clonal T-cell expansion was caused by ivuxolimab. Of the 52 patients in dose escalation, about 19 had hepatocellular carcinoma, some 15 had melanoma, 9 had renal cell carcinoma and 9 had head and neck cancer. The full study reports these points: Low levels of normalized T-cell clonal expansion were also seen in some nonresponding patients. After ivuxolimab, more expanded clones were found on average in CD8+ T cells than in CD4+ T cells. At doses of 0.1 to 3.0 mg/kg, clonal expansion of both CD4+ and CD8+ blood T cells was observed from baseline to week 6. The antigen specificity of the peripheral T cells that underwent clonal expansion was not determined. In the 0.1-3.0 mg/kg groups, partial responders had among the lowest normalized peripheral clonal expansion, particularly in CD8+ T cells.

Patients with autoimmune disease history or receiving systemic immunosuppression were excluded from the trial. In every dose cohort, peripheral blood was drawn for TCR sequencing at baseline, cycle 4 day 1, and cycle 7 day 1. Samples were obtained from an open-label, multicenter, first-in-human phase I dose-escalation trial of ivuxolimab. Adults with locally advanced or metastatic head and neck squamous cell, hepatocellular, melanoma or renal cell carcinoma were enrolled in the trial. Before TCR sequencing, CD4+ T cells and CD8+ T cells were sorted from peripheral blood as separate populations. For this clone: What this receptor recognizes is not known. Per-nucleotide qualities are absent, and no much larger clonotype sits a single base away.

The CDR3 runs 17 residues from the cysteine to the phenylalanine. Kept here is only the CDR3 DNA, which spans 51 bases and is read in frame from base 1. Looking up the germline V gene yields CDR1 MDHEN and CDR2 SYDVKM. V lost 5 bases and J lost 1 base, and the count of bases not matched to a germline gene is 8. Genomic DNA was isolated from the sorted cells so that the TCRbeta CDR3 region could be sequenced. The immunoSEQ Assay was used to sequence the TCRbeta CDR3 regions. TCRdb took over this immuneACCESS table, retaining in-frame rearrangements with V and J assigned. Such tables are incomplete; in checked studies, under half of the missing clones stem from an unresolved V gene, and the remainder is unexplained. Here the sample has under 25,000 clones; 74% occur a single time. 33% of the sample rests with the top ten.

The source is an adult with an advanced solid tumor such as melanoma, head and neck, liver or kidney cancer. Sequenced material: CD4+ or CD8+ T cells sorted from blood, taken in a trial of the OX40 agonist ivuxolimab. The receptor chain draws on TRBV28 and TRBJ2-5, with 12 bases in between that match TRBD2. Read as DNA, the sequence is TGTGCCAGCAGTCTCCCGGGGACTAGCGGGTCCCAAGAGACCCAGTACTTC. The translation is CASSLPGTSGSQETQYF. Reference TRBV28 and TRBJ2-5 genes cover what lies past the CDR3, so the full variable domain is DVKVTQSSRYLVKRTGEKVFLECVQDMDHENMFWYRQDPGLGLRLIYFSYDVKMKEKGDIPEGYSVSREKKERFSLILESASTNQTSMYLCASSLPGTSGSQETQYFGPGTRLLVL.